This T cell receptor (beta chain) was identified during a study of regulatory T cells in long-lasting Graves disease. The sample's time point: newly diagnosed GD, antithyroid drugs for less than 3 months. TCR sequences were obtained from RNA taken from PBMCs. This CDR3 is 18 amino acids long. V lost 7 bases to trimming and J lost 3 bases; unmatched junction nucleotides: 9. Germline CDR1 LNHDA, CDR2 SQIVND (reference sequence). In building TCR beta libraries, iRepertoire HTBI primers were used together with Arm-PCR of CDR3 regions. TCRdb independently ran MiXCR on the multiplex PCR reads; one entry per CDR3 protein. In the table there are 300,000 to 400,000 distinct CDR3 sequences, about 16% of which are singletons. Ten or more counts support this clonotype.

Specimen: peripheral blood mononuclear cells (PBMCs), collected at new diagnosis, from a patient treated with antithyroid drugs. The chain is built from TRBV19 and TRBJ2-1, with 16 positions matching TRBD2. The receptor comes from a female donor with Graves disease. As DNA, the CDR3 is TGTGCCAGTACCCAGGGACTAGCGGGAGGGCCGGACTACAATGAGCAGTTCTTC. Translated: CASTQGLAGGPDYNEQFF.